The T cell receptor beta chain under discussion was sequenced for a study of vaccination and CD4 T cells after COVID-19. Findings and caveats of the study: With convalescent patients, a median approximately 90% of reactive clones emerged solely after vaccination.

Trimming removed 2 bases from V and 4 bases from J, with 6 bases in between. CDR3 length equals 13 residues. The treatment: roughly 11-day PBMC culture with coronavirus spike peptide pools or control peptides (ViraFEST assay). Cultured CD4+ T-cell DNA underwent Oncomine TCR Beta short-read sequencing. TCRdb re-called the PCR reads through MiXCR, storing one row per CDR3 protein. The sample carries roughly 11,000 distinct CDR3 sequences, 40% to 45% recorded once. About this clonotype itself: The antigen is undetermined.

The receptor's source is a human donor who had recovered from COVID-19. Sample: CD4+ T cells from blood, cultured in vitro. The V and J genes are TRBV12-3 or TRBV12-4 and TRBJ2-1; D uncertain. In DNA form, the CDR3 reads TGTGCCAGCAGTTTACTCATTTACAATGAGCAGTTCTTC. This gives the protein CASSLLIYNEQFF.